This paragraph covers one TCR beta chain sequence. These data belong to a study of Graves' ophthalmopathy and Graves' hyperthyroidism. Overall study context: Peripheral blood sampling preceded any treatment and occurred at initial diagnosis.

The study amplified TCR beta CDR3 regions using RNA transcripts. The authors performed first-round RT-PCR with HTBI primers and then a second-round multiplex PCR. In TCRdb, the multiplex PCR reads were re-called with MiXCR into one record per CDR3 protein. Of 600,000 to 650,000 distinct CDR3 sequences in the sample, about a fifth were seen once. The CDR3 extends over 13 amino acids. Trimming pared 6 bases from V and 7 bases from J, leaving 16 bases between. Patients were excluded if they had other autoimmune diseases or uncontrolled infections, and likewise if pregnancy or lactation applied. This chain joins TRBV12-3 or TRBV12-4 and TRBJ2-7; D not certain. This receptor was identified in a woman younger than 35 with stable Graves' hyperthyroidism. Some clones in this sample may be carry-over from other donors' samples. Input material: peripheral blood. CDR3 sequence: CASSLMLGREQYF. The CDR3 DNA sequence: TGTGCCAGCAGCCTAATGCTGGGAAGGGAGCAGTACTTC.